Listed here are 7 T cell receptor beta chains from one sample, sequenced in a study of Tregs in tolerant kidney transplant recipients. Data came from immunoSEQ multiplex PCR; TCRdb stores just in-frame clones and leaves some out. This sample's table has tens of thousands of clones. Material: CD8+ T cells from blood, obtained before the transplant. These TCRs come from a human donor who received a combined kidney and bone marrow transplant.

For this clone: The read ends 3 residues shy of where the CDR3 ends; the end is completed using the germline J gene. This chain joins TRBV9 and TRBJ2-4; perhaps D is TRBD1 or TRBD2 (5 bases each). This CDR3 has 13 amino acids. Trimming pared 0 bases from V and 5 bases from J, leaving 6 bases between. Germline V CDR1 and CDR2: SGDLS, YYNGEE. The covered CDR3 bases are TGTGCCAGCAGCGTAGGAGGGGAAAACATT. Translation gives CASSVGGENI. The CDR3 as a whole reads CASSVGGENIQYF.

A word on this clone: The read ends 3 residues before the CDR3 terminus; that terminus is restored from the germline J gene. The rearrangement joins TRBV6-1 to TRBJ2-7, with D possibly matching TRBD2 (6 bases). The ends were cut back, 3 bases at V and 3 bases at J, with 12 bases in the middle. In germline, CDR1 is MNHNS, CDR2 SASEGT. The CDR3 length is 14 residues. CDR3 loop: CASSEPQGGYEQYF. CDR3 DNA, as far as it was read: TGTGCCAGCAGTGAGCCGCAGGGAGGCTACGAG.

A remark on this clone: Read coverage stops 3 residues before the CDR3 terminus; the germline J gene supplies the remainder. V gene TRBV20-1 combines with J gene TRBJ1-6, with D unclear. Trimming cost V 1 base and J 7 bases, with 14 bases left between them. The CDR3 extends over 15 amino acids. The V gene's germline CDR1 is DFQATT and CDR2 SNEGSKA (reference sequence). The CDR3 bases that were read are TGCAGTGCTAGAGGCCGGGCCCCGGGGAATTCACCC. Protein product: CSARGRAPGNSP. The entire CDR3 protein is CSARGRAPGNSPLHF.

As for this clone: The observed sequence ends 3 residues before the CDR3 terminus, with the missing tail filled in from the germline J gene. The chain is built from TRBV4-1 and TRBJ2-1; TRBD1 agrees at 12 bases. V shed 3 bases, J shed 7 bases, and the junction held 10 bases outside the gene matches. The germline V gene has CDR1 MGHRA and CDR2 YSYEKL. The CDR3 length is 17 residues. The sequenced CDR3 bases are TGCGCCAGCAGCCACGCATTTGGGGACAGGGGGCTGAATGAG. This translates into CASSHAFGDRGLNE. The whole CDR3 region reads CASSHAFGDRGLNEQFF.

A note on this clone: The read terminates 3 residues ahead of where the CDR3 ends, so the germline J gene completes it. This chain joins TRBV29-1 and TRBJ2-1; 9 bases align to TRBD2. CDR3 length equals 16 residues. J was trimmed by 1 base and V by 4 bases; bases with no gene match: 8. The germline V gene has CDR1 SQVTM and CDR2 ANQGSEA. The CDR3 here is CSVGLAGFGSYNEQFF. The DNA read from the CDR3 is TGCAGCGTTGGTCTAGCGGGATTCGGGTCCTACAATGAG.

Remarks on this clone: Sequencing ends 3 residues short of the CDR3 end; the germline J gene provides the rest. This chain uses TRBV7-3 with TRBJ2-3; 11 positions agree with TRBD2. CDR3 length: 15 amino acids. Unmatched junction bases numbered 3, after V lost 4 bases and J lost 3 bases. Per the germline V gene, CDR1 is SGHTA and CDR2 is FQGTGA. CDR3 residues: CASSSLAGGTDTQYF. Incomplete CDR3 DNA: TGTGCCAGCAGCTCATTAGCGGGAGGGACAGATACG.

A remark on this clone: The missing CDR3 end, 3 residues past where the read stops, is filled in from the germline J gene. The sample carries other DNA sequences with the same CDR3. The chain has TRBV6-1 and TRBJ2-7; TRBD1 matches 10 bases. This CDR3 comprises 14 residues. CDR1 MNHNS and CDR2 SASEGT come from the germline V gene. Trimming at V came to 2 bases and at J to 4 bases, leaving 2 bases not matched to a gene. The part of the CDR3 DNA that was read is TGTGCCAGCAGTGAATGGGACAGGGGTTACGAG. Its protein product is CASSEWDRGYE. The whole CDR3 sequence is CASSEWDRGYEQYF.